The 26 T cell receptor beta chains in this list originate from one sample, sequenced in a study of blood T cell repertoires in COVID-19. Produced via immunoSEQ multiplex PCR; TCRdb's table is partial and in-frame only. Among about 170,000 clones listed, roughly 84% were seen once. Sequencing was done on a sample of peripheral blood. Every receptor here comes from a man between 65 and 85 years old with active or convalescent COVID-19.

The CDR3 DNA sequence: TGTGCCAGTAGCCCCCACCGACAGGGCGGTGAGCAGTTCTTC. This sequence encodes CASSPHRQGGEQFF. J is TRBJ2-1 and V is TRBV19; 7 nucleotides match TRBD1. The germline CDR1 and CDR2 sequences are LNHDA and SQIVND (reference sequence). The CDR3 length is 14 residues. V shed 6 bases, J shed 9 bases, and the junction held 11 bases outside the gene matches.

This sequence joins TRBV3-1 (or the pseudogene TRBV3-2) and TRBJ1-5, with 7 bases aligning to TRBD1. Looked up from germline, CDR1 is LGHDT and CDR2 is YNNKEL (reference sequence). The CDR3 is made up of 14 amino acids. V lost 3 bases and J lost 3; bases outside the gene matches: 2. The chain's CDR3 is CASSQGQNNQPQHF. In DNA, the CDR3 is TGTGCCAGCAGCCAGGGACAGAACAATCAGCCCCAGCATTTT.

The chain recombines TRBV24-1 with TRBJ1-6; D unresolved. This CDR3 is built from 15 residues. Germline CDR1 is KGHDR and CDR2 is SFDVKD. V gave up 5 bases and J gave up 6 bases, with 13 bases separating them. DNA for the CDR3: TGTGCCACCAGTGTGGCAGGTCGAAGTAATTCACCCCTCCACTTT. Its translation: CATSVAGRSNSPLHF.

V usage is TRBV5-8 and J usage is TRBJ1-6; TRBD1 matches 9 bases. The CDR3 runs to 14 residues. The ends lost 5 bases at V and 7 bases at J; junction bases unmatched: 4. The germline CDR1 and CDR2 sequences are SGHTS and YDEGEE. CDR3 sequence reads: CASRDRGANSPLHF. The CDR3 DNA is TGTGCCAGCAGGGACAGGGGAGCGAATTCACCCCTCCACTTT.

The chain joins TRBV27 to TRBJ1-2, with D possibly matching TRBD1 (5 bases). There are 13 residues in the CDR3. The V gene lost 3 bases and the J gene lost 4 bases, with 9 bases spanning the gap. From germline, CDR1 is MNHEY and CDR2 SMNVEV (reference sequence). DNA for the CDR3: TGTGCCAGCAGTTTGGTGGGGCCCTATGGCTACACCTTC. This sequence encodes CASSLVGPYGYTF.

This clone is a singleton in its sample. The rearrangement links TRBV30 to TRBJ1-5; a weak D match, TRBD1 (5 bases). V dropped 3 bases and J dropped 3 bases, with 9 bases sitting between them. This CDR3 region has 13 residues. Germline values: CDR1 GTSNPN, CDR2 SVGIG (reference sequence). The CDR3 spells CAWRGQLNQPQHF. The DNA of the CDR3 is TGTGCCTGGAGGGGGCAGCTCAATCAGCCCCAGCATTTT.

V and J are TRBV5-6 and TRBJ1-6, with D possibly being TRBD1 (5 bases). The CDR3 has 15 residues. Germline assignment: CDR1 SGHDT and CDR2 YYEEEE. Deletions cut 4 bases from V and 5 bases from J, with 13 bases between. The CDR3 DNA is TGTGCCAGCAGCCCACCGGGACTGAATAATTCACCCCTCCACTTT. This gives the protein CASSPPGLNNSPLHF.

The chain has TRBV28 and TRBJ2-5; TRBD1 is a possible D gene (5 bases). The length of the CDR3 is 17 residues. The germline CDR1 and CDR2 sequences are MDHEN and SYDVKM. Trimming removed 5 bases at V and 6 bases at J, with 25 bases between. CDR3 bases: TGTGCCAGCAGTCCCCCAGGGCGCGGTAGAACAGAAAAGACCCAGTACTTC. Translated: CASSPPGRGRTEKTQYF.

The V gene is TRBV7-2, the J gene TRBJ2-3, with 8 bases that match TRBD2. The V gene end was trimmed by 7 bases and the J gene end by 2 bases; junction bases not matched to a gene: 5. Germline values: CDR1 SGHTA, CDR2 FQGNSA. This CDR3 is built from 14 residues. The CDR3 is CASKDSGTTDTQYF. The CDR3 DNA reads as TGTGCCAGCAAAGATAGCGGGACCACAGATACGCAGTATTTT.

This clone appeared once. The chain joins TRBV30 to TRBJ2-3, with D unclear. There are 13 residues in the CDR3. Germline V gene data show CDR1 as GTSNPN and CDR2 as SVGIG (reference sequence). The V and J ends lost 1 base and 5 bases respectively, with 10 bases between them. CDR3 residues: CAWSAQVGDTQYF. The CDR3 bases are TGTGCCTGGAGTGCCCAGGTTGGAGATACGCAGTATTTT.

The rearrangement links TRBV6-2 or TRBV6-3 to TRBJ1-2; D is ambiguous. The germline gives CDR1 MNHEY, CDR2 SVGEGT. The CDR3 totals 11 residues. The V end was cut by 5 bases, the J end by 5 bases, with 6 bases between. In nucleotides, the CDR3 is TGTGCCAGCAGTCCGGGGTATGGCTACACCTTC. Its protein product is CASSPGYGYTF.

The rearrangement joins TRBV2 to TRBJ2-5; D remains unclear. This CDR3 has 12 amino acids. Germline CDR1 SNHLY, CDR2 FYNNEI. The ends were cut back, 8 bases at V and 5 bases at J, with 12 bases in the middle. The DNA of the CDR3 is TGTGCCAGCTCCCCGGAGTGGGAGACCCAGTACTTC. It specifies CASSPEWETQYF.

V usage is TRBV7-8 and J usage is TRBJ2-1; 12 bases map to TRBD2. CDR3 size: 16 residues. Germline values: CDR1 SGHVS, CDR2 FQNEAQ. The trim removed 5 bases at V and 9 bases at J, leaving 11 bases unmatched. The CDR3 nucleotides are TGTGCCAGCAGCACGGCACTAGCGGGGGGAGGGGGTGAGCAGTTCTTC. Translation: CASSTALAGGGGEQFF.

This clone was detected only once. The genes are TRBV28 and TRBJ2-5; 8 bases are a match to TRBD1. CDR1 is MDHEN and CDR2 is SYDVKM in the germline V gene. This CDR3 region has 19 residues. Trimming took 1 base from V and 2 from J; bases not matched to a gene: 15. CDR3 loop: CASSLFGQGGYSAQETQYF. DNA for the CDR3: TGTGCCAGCAGTTTATTTGGACAGGGCGGCTATTCGGCGCAAGAGACCCAGTACTTC.

The gene calls are TRBV19 and TRBJ1-3, with D hard to call. Germline assignment: CDR1 LNHDA and CDR2 SQIVND (reference sequence). V gave up 0 bases and J gave up 1 base, with 7 bases separating them. The CDR3 covers 15 residues. DNA for the CDR3: TGTGCCAGTAGTATAGATCACGGTTCTGGAAACACCATATATTTT. Translating gives CASSIDHGSGNTIYF.

The chain links TRBV6-1 to TRBJ2-2, with no clear D. The V and J ends lost 2 bases and 2 bases respectively, with 12 bases between them. Germline V gives CDR1 MNHNS, CDR2 SASEGT. The CDR3 sequence is 16 residues long. CDR3 DNA sequence: TGTGCCAGCAGTGAAATTTTCACAAGAAACACCGGGGAGCTGTTTTTT. Protein sequence: CASSEIFTRNTGELFF.

The gene calls are TRBV2 and TRBJ2-3, with D maybe TRBD1 (6 bases). From germline, CDR1 is SNHLY and CDR2 FYNNEI. The V and J ends lost 5 bases and 3 bases respectively, with 12 bases between them. CDR3 length: 14 amino acids. CDR3 loop: CASSLQGGTDTQYF. As DNA, the CDR3 is TGTGCCAGCAGTTTACAGGGTGGAACAGATACGCAGTATTTT. Supplemented by reference TRBV2 and TRBJ2-3, the full variable domain reads EPEVTQTPSHQVTQMGQEVILRCVPISNHLYFYWYRQILGQKVEFLVSFYNNEISEKSEIFDDQFSVERPDGSNFTLKIRSTKLEDSAMYFCASSLQGGTDTQYFGPGTRLTVL.

The chain employs TRBV3-1 (or the pseudogene TRBV3-2) and TRBJ2-3, with unresolved D. Between the trimmed V and J ends, which lost 2 bases and 5 bases, there was a span of 8 bases. Germline V gives CDR1 LGHDT, CDR2 YNNKEL (reference sequence). The CDR3 extends over 13 amino acids. The CDR3 nucleotides are TGTGCCAGCAGCCAATCGGGTGGAGATACGCAGTATTTT. As protein: CASSQSGGDTQYF.

This chain joins TRBV9 and TRBJ1-1, with D tentatively TRBD1 (6 bases). The CDR3 extends over 14 amino acids. Germline CDR1 reads SGDLS; CDR2 reads YYNGEE. Trimming pared 6 bases from V and 3 bases from J, leaving 15 bases between. CDR3 loop: CASTSGTTYTEAFF. The CDR3 bases are TGTGCCAGCACGTCCGGGACAACCTACACTGAAGCTTTCTTT.

This sequence joins TRBV7-9 and TRBJ1-1; tentative D call: TRBD1 (6 bases). Trimming pared 5 bases from V and 4 bases from J, leaving 11 bases between. Germline V lookup: CDR1 SEHNR, CDR2 FQNEAQ (reference sequence). This CDR3 is 13 amino acids long. DNA for the CDR3: TGTGCCAGCAGCCCCACAGGGATCACTGAAGCTTTCTTT. It is translated as CASSPTGITEAFF.

The chain carries TRBV5-5 and TRBJ2-1; TRBD1 aligns across 9 bases. Germline-derived CDR1 and CDR2 are SGHKS and YYEKEE (reference sequence). The CDR3 loop spans 14 amino acids. Trimming removed 3 bases from V and 7 bases from J; junction bases left unmatched: 5. CDR3: CASSSDRGWNEQFF. Written as DNA, the CDR3 is TGTGCCAGCAGCTCGGACAGGGGATGGAATGAGCAGTTCTTC.

This chain uses TRBV29-1 with TRBJ1-1; possible D gene TRBD1, 5 bases. CDR1 is SQVTM, CDR2 ANQGSEA, per germline. Trimming left V 4 bases short and J 5 bases short, with 14 bases between. The CDR3 runs to 13 residues. The CDR3 DNA reads as TGCAGCGTTGGTAGGACATCTCGGACTGAAGCTTTCTTT. The encoded protein is CSVGRTSRTEAFF.

This sequence joins TRBV12-3 or TRBV12-4 and TRBJ2-7, with TRBD1 matching 10 bases. The CDR3 length is 13 residues. After removal of 6 bases from V and 7 bases from J, the junction contained 6 bases not matched to a gene. DNA for the CDR3: TGTGCCAGCAGATCGGACAGGGGGAGGGAGCAGTACTTC. The encoded protein is CASRSDRGREQYF.

This chain uses TRBV29-1 with TRBJ2-3; D unclear. This CDR3 contains 11 residues. V lost 3 bases and J lost 2, with 3 bases in between. Germline assignment: CDR1 SQVTM and CDR2 ANQGSEA. Written as DNA, the CDR3 is TGCAGCGTTGACCACACAGATACGCAGTATTTT. Residues: CSVDHTDTQYF.

This clone showed up just once. The chain couples TRBV6-5 to TRBJ1-5; D is unclear. Germline assignment: CDR1 MNHEY and CDR2 SVGAGI. Trimming removed 0 bases from V and 7 bases from J, with 7 bases in between. The CDR3 has 13 amino acids. CDR3: CASSYSPGQPQHF. The DNA of the CDR3 is TGTGCCAGCAGTTACTCGCCGGGACAGCCCCAGCATTTT.

V gene TRBV5-1 combines with J gene TRBJ1-1; no firm D call. V gave up 5 bases and J gave up 0 bases, with 14 bases separating them. Germline-derived CDR1 and CDR2 are SGHRS and YFSETQ. The CDR3 has 15 amino acids. The CDR3 loop is CASRGGDRLNTEAFF. Here the CDR3 DNA reads TGCGCCAGCAGGGGAGGAGACCGATTGAACACTGAAGCTTTCTTT.